The rows below give T cell receptor beta chains drawn from one sample of a study of tumour-infiltrating T cells in Burkitt lymphoma. Measured with immunoSEQ multiplex PCR; TCRdb has only the in-frame clones, and not every one. The sample records about 14,000 clones, approximately 28% being singletons. Sequenced sample: tumor tissue. These receptors all stem from a human donor with diffuse large B-cell lymphoma. Both conserved end residues are trimmed from each CDR3.

j_call v_call cdr3_aa
TRBJ1-2 TRBV14 ASSPDRGSTTNYGYT
TRBJ2-1 TRBV2 ASIPGQGRNEQF
TRBJ2-1 TRBV2 ASSEISWGLAGDEQF
TRBJ2-7 TRBV5-4 ASSLEQGGYEQY
TRBJ2-5 TRBV18 ASSPQYQETQY
TRBJ2-5 TRBV28 ASIPPGAVRETQY
TRBJ1-5 TRBV18 ASSPTRENQPQH
TRBJ2-7 TRBV30 AWSVVAGVGYEQY
TRBJ1-2 TRBV30 AWSPAGTYYGT
TRBJ1-5 TRBV19 ASIQAGGNQPQH
TRBJ2-2 TRBV25-1 ASTDNWGGKDTGELF
TRBJ2-1 TRBV5-6 ASSRDRSYNEQF
TRBJ2-2 TRBV14 ASSQFTRDTGELF
TRBJ1-1 TRBV20-1 SASLHTEAF
TRBJ2-2 TRBV2 ASTSGANTGELF
TRBJ1-4 TRBV5-6 ASTRGGDANEKLF
TRBJ2-1 TRBV7-9 ASSLWGLAGYNEQF
TRBJ1-2 TRBV19 ASTRTGADAYGYT
TRBJ2-2 TRBV9 ASSVGTGGVGELF
TRBJ1-1 TRBV28 ASSPDPQGADVAF
TRBJ2-3 TRBV9 ASSTPPGQGRRDTQY
TRBJ2-5 TRBV5-1 ASAPPKGLEGETQY
TRBJ2-5 TRBV5-1 ASSFNPGQEETQY
TRBJ1-4 TRBV6-6 ASSPHRRATNEKLF
TRBJ2-7 TRBV6-5 ASSYSMAGIRYEQY
TRBJ2-1 TRBV5-4 ASSGGLAGTYNEQF
TRBJ2-7 TRBV5-4 ASSPASLSEQY
TRBJ2-7 TRBV9 ASSVGGGNEQY
TRBJ2-6 TRBV15 ATSRGLAAGANVLT
TRBJ2-7 TRBV5-1 ASSFLPGDSYEQY
TRBJ2-2 TRBV15 ATSRDVRQSTGELF
TRBJ2-3 TRBV7-9 ASTASGRASSTDTQY
TRBJ2-2 TRBV5-1 ASSFDWTRAGELF
TRBJ1-4 TRBV6-1 ASSVWDSENEKLF
TRBJ2-7 TRBV21-1 ASNWDEQY
TRBJ2-1 TRBV4-1 ASSQEGTGDNEQF
TRBJ1-5 TRBV28 ASSPPTGVQPQH
TRBJ2-2 TRBV7-9 ASSLRSGELF
TRBJ2-5 TRBV9 ASSPWSGKSLETQY
TRBJ2-3 TRBV15 ATSRGGESTDTQY
TRBJ2-5 TRBV28 ASGPSGTETQY
TRBJ1-2 TRBV30 AGKANYGYT
TRBJ1-5 TRBV19 ASSVTGGGRPQH
TRBJ2-7 TRBV7-2 ASSPFYEQY
TRBJ1-4 TRBV27 ASSLGPQGEKLF
TRBJ1-5 TRBV19 ASRLGFQQPQH
TRBJ1-5 TRBV6-1 ASSEGQARNQPQH
TRBJ1-5 TRBV7-3 ASSPGHNQPQH
TRBJ2-1 TRBV6-5 ASSSPGGNNEQF
TRBJ2-3 TRBV15 ATSRAGIFGDTQY
TRBJ2-7 TRBV7-9 ASSFLPASGGPYEQY
TRBJ2-7 TRBV6-1 ASTQGFSYEQY
TRBJ2-1 TRBV11-2 ASSLFDREQF